One sample yielded the 3 T cell receptor beta chains listed below, sequenced in a study of CD8 T cells in ankylosing spondylitis (TCRdb year 2017). The library came from 5' RACE. Sequencing took place on an Illumina HiSeq 2500. The public reads were quality trimmed at Q25 with fastp and then assembled into clones with MiXCR by TCRdb, keeping productive beta chains. A single entry per CDR3 protein holds the most common genes and DNA from its merged rows. The sample table records 350,000 to 450,000 distinct CDR3 sequences; roughly 20% of these occur just once. The leading ten clones occupy roughly 14% of the sample. The specimen sequenced was blood, either unsorted or a sorted T cell fraction (not recorded which). These receptors all come from a male donor with ankylosing spondylitis or in good health (not recorded which).

V and J are TRBV13 and TRBJ2-1; D gene unclear. The length of the CDR3 is 15 residues. V lost 5 bases to trimming and J lost 3 bases, with 14 bases between them. Per the germline V gene, CDR1 is PRHDT and CDR2 is FYEKMQ (reference sequence). The CDR3 DNA follows: TGTGCCAGCAGCCCCGGGCCTACTGTCTACAATGAGCAGTTCTTC. Protein: CASSPGPTVYNEQFF.

The sample holds many counts of this clonotype. V is TRBV5-1 and J is TRBJ2-7, with 9 bases identical to TRBD1. The germline gives CDR1 SGHRS, CDR2 YFSETQ. V lost 2 bases, J lost 4 bases, and 4 bases stayed unmatched. There are 14 residues in the CDR3. The CDR3 region has the DNA TGCGCCAGCAGCTTTGGGACAGGGCTATACGAGCAGTACTTC. This codes for CASSFGTGLYEQYF.

Ten or more counts support this clonotype. The chain is built from TRBV15 and TRBJ1-1; possible D gene TRBD1, 5 bases. CDR1 and CDR2 (germline): LNHNV, YYDKDF (reference sequence). The V end was cut by 0 bases, the J end by 8 bases, with 16 bases between. This CDR3 is built from 15 residues. CDR3 DNA: TGTGCCACCAGCAGAGATGGCGGGACCCTTACGGAAGCTTTCTTT. Encoded protein: CATSRDGGTLTEAFF. Full variable domain (rest looked up from reference TRBV15 and TRBJ1-1): DAMVIQNPRYQVTQFGKPVTLSCSQTLNHNVMYWYQQKSSQAPKLLFHYYDKDFNNEADTPDNFQSRRPNTSFCFLDIRSPGLGDTAMYLCATSRDGGTLTEAFFGQGTRLTVV.